This T cell receptor (beta chain) is from a study of shared clonotypes between healthy human individuals. Overall study findings and caveats: The sharing of about 5.3% of naive CD4 clonotypes was seen across a few donors. Generally, naive subsets came out with larger estimated richness than memory subsets.

CDR1 is SSHAT, CDR2 FNYEAQ, per germline (reference sequence). This CDR3 comprises 19 residues. The V gene end was trimmed by 5 bases and the J gene end by 5 bases; junction bases not matched to a gene: 20. Free of recent acute infections or vaccinations, the donors were healthy HIV-negative adults. Replicate sorted-subset PCRs were loaded with 150 to 250 ng DNA, 30,000 or so T cell genomes. Clones were sequenced by immunoSEQ multiplex PCR, and TCRdb holds only the in-frame ones, with some missing. Among 1.4 million to 1.5 million clones listed, roughly 97% were seen once. Regarding this clone: The antigen remains undetermined.

Sample: naive CD4+ T cells sorted from blood. Subset: CD45RA+ positively selected. The chain has TRBV7-7 and TRBJ2-3; 9 nucleotides line up with TRBD1. This sequence was found in a man in his thirties or forties in good health. The DNA of the CDR3 is TGTGCCAGCAGCGATACCCGATACCGGGACAGGGAACGAATAGATACGCAGTATTTT. Translating it yields CASSDTRYRDRERIDTQYF.